One and the same sample provided the 29 T cell receptor beta chains below, sequenced in a study of post-analysis software for immune sequencing data. Whole-study findings and limits: Roughly 5 TRBV segments (TRBV5-6, TRBV5-1 and TRBV20-1 among them) occurred more frequently in patients than in controls.

The TCR beta cDNA libraries contained unique molecular identifiers. From the PCR reads, TCRdb called clonotypes with MiXCR, one entry per CDR3 protein. The sample gives over 700,000 distinct CDR3 sequences, 25% to 30% of which show up once; roughly 0.57% is in the top ten. Antigens of these TCRs are unknown. Sequencing was done on a sample of blood. Source of these receptors: a girl between 10 and 17 years old with multiple sclerosis.

In this sample, this clonotype turned up many times. The J gene is TRBJ2-5, the V gene TRBV20-1; the D gene is possibly TRBD2 (6 bases). Germline lookup yields CDR1 DFQATT and CDR2 SNEGSKA (reference sequence). V lost 3 bases to trimming and J lost 8 bases, with 10 bases between them. This CDR3 has 11 amino acids. Here the CDR3 reads CSASGSETQYF. CDR3 nucleotide sequence: TGCAGTGCTAGCGGGAGTGAAACCCAGTACTTC.

This clonotype showed up just a few times. The V call is TRBV20-1, the J call TRBJ1-2; D is ambiguous. Germline V CDR1 and CDR2: DFQATT, SNEGSKA (reference sequence). This CDR3 is built from 13 residues. Trimming removed 1 base from V and 8 bases from J, with 14 bases in between. The CDR3 sequence: CSARVEEWIGYTF. The CDR3 DNA reads as TGCAGTGCTAGAGTTGAAGAATGGATAGGCTACACCTTC.

The rearrangement joins TRBV7-2 to TRBJ2-5; D might be TRBD1 (5 bases). The J call is in doubt because the DNA end fits TRBJ2-7 better. This CDR3 spans 15 amino acids. Per germline, CDR1 SGHTA and CDR2 FQGNSA. The CDR3 reads CASSSPWAGLDEQYF. CDR3 coding DNA: TGTGCCAGCAGCTCCCCGTGGGCAGGGTTAGACGAGCAGTACTTC.

The chain combines TRBV7-2 with TRBJ2-3; possibly TRBD2 for D (7 bases). The CDR3 loop spans 16 amino acids. CDR1 is SGHTA, CDR2 FQGNSA, per germline. V lost 4 bases, J lost 4 bases, and 18 bases lay in between. In nucleotides, the CDR3 is TGTGCCAGCAGCTCCCAGGCGGGGGCCCCGGCAGATACGCAGTATTTT. Translated, it gives CASSSQAGAPADTQYF. The full variable domain, its missing parts supplied by reference TRBV7-2 and TRBJ2-3, is GAGVSQSPSNKVTEKGKDVELRCDPISGHTALYWYRQSLGQGLEFLIYFQGNSAPDKSGLPSDRFSAERTGGSVSTLTIQRTQQEDSAVYLCASSSQAGAPADTQYFGPGTRLTVL.

This chain joins TRBV27 and TRBJ2-4; 9 bases match TRBD1. Trimming removed 6 bases from V and 0 bases from J; junction bases left unmatched: 6. Germline values: CDR1 MNHEY, CDR2 SMNVEV (reference sequence). The CDR3 runs 16 residues. CDR3 nucleotides: TGTGCCAGCAGGGACAGGGGATCGATAGCCAAAAACATTCAGTACTTC. Amino acids: CASRDRGSIAKNIQYF.

V gene TRBV20-1 combines with J gene TRBJ1-6; the D gene is possibly TRBD1 (5 bases). Germline V gene data show CDR1 as DFQATT and CDR2 as SNEGSKA (reference sequence). V was cut by 4 bases and J by 10 bases, with 14 bases left in between. The CDR3 spans 13 residues. The CDR3: CSAKARAVSPLHF. Written as DNA, the CDR3 is TGCAGTGCTAAAGCCAGGGCGGTCTCACCCCTCCACTTT.

This chain uses TRBV2 with TRBJ1-4; 8 bases are shared with TRBD1. Germline assignment: CDR1 SNHLY and CDR2 FYNNEI. Trimming cost V 3 bases and J 8 bases; bases outside gene matches: 8. The CDR3 is made up of 15 amino acids. The CDR3 spells CASSDYDRGQEKLFF. The CDR3 DNA sequence: TGTGCCAGCAGTGACTATGACAGGGGACAGGAAAAACTGTTTTTT.

This chain links TRBV3-1 with TRBJ2-7; 7 nucleotides align to TRBD1. The CDR3 covers 14 residues. Germline V gene lookup returns CDR1 LGHDT and CDR2 YNNKEL (reference sequence). Losses at the gene ends were 8 bases for V and 2 bases for J; bases not matched to a gene: 9. The CDR3 DNA reads as TGTGCCAGCGTGAAAAGGGACAGAGCCTACGAGCAGTACTTC. Amino acid sequence: CASVKRDRAYEQYF.

This clonotype appeared a single time. The J gene is TRBJ2-1, the V gene TRBV7-9, with 7 bases lining up with TRBD1. The trim removed 2 bases at V and 8 bases at J, leaving 9 bases unmatched. The CDR3 has 15 amino acids. The V gene's germline CDR1 is SEHNR and CDR2 FQNEAQ (reference sequence). This CDR3 is CASSLPGTARDEQFF. In DNA, the CDR3 is TGTGCCAGCAGCTTACCCGGGACAGCGAGGGATGAGCAGTTCTTC.

This clonotype showed up just a few times. J is TRBJ1-2 and V is TRBV28; TRBD1 might be the D (5 bases). This CDR3 comprises 14 residues. Trimming stripped 7 bases from V and 8 bases from J, with 20 bases between. The germline V gene encodes CDR1 MDHEN and CDR2 SYDVKM. The CDR3 nucleotides read TGTGCCAGCATCGCAAATGGGGGAGGGGAAGGCTACACCTTC. This gives the protein CASIANGGGEGYTF.

This clonotype was detected many times. The chain links TRBV6-6 to TRBJ2-1; 8 positions match TRBD1. Germline V gives CDR1 MNHNY, CDR2 SVGAGI (reference sequence). The CDR3 is 16 residues long. V was pared by 2 bases and J by 4 bases, with 7 bases of the junction left unmatched. CDR3 region: CASSYGPGGGYNEQFF. The CDR3 DNA is TGTGCCAGCAGTTACGGGCCAGGGGGCGGATACAATGAGCAGTTCTTC.

This clonotype was counted a few times. The gene calls are TRBV5-1 and TRBJ2-5, with D possibly being TRBD1 or TRBD2 (5 bases each). Matching the DNA end better, TRBJ2-7 makes the J call doubtful. In germline, CDR1 is SGHRS, CDR2 YFSETQ. The CDR3 sequence is 14 residues long. CDR3 sequence: CASSHRDGAYEQYF. The DNA for the CDR3 is TGCGCCAGCAGCCACCGGGACGGAGCCTACGAGCAGTACTTC.

The chain employs TRBV6-5 and TRBJ2-5; D could derive from TRBD1 or TRBD2 (6 bases each). Germline values: CDR1 MNHEY, CDR2 SVGAGI. The CDR3 totals 14 residues. V was clipped by 6 bases and J by 4 bases, with 15 bases between them. CDR3 bases: TGTGCCAGCAGGAAGGTGGGGGGCGGAGAGACCCAGTACTTC. Translated, it gives CASRKVGGGETQYF.

This clonotype has just a few counts. The chain combines TRBV5-5 with TRBJ2-3; D is perhaps TRBD1 (7 bases). CDR1 is SGHKS and CDR2 is YYEKEE in the germline V gene (reference sequence). Trimming shortened V by 2 bases and J by 4 bases, and 17 bases separated the two germline ends. The CDR3 spans 16 residues. CDR3 in amino acids: CASSFRGRGESDTQYF. CDR3 nucleotides: TGTGCCAGCAGCTTCCGGGGCAGGGGGGAGTCAGATACGCAGTATTTT.

This clonotype was seen a handful of times. The genes are TRBV4-3 and TRBJ2-1; no firm D call. Germline V gene lookup returns CDR1 LGHNA and CDR2 YSLEER. The CDR3 is 16 residues long. V was trimmed by 0 bases and J by 0 bases, leaving 9 bases between them. This chain's CDR3 is CASSQDAVSSYNEQFF. As DNA, the CDR3 is TGCGCCAGCAGCCAAGATGCAGTGAGCTCCTACAATGAGCAGTTCTTC.

In this sample, this clonotype turned up a few times. The rearrangement joins TRBV5-1 to TRBJ1-1; D is ambiguous. The CDR3 extends over 15 amino acids. V shed 5 bases and J shed 0 bases, with 14 bases lying between them. Germline V lookup: CDR1 SGHRS, CDR2 YFSETQ. The CDR3 loop reads CASRSSLGVNTEAFF. In DNA form, the CDR3 reads TGCGCCAGCAGGTCTTCTCTTGGTGTGAACACTGAAGCTTTCTTT.

This chain joins TRBV6-5 and TRBJ1-6; D perhaps matches TRBD1 (5 bases). V was shortened by 5 bases and J by 7 bases, with 15 bases between the two germline ends. This CDR3 comprises 15 residues. Germline V CDR1 and CDR2: MNHEY, SVGAGI. The CDR3 is CASSGRDPGNSPLHF. The CDR3, as DNA: TGTGCCAGCAGTGGCCGGGACCCAGGGAATTCACCCCTCCACTTT.

At least ten counts were recorded for this clonotype. The rearrangement joins TRBV10-1 to TRBJ2-7, with a possible D match to TRBD1 (6 bases). With 5 bases removed from V and 2 bases from J, the gap between germline ends came to 13 bases. The CDR3 is 14 residues long. Germline V gene sequence: CDR1 WNHNN, CDR2 SYGVQD (reference sequence). The CDR3 DNA follows: TGCGCCAGCAGTCCCGCAGGGGTGGCCTACGAGCAGTACTTC. Its protein is CASSPAGVAYEQYF.

The sample holds a few counts of this clonotype. The chain uses TRBV20-1 and TRBJ2-5; 9 nucleotides match TRBD2. Germline V gene sequence: CDR1 DFQATT, CDR2 SNEGSKA (reference sequence). The CDR3 consists of 17 residues. V gave up 5 bases and J gave up 5 bases; unmatched junction bases: 18. CDR3 region: CSAPTRPAGGVWETQYF. DNA of the CDR3: TGCAGTGCTCCTACCAGACCAGCGGGGGGTGTTTGGGAGACCCAGTACTTC.

CDR3 bases: TGTGCCAGCAGCTCCGGGACAGGGGTTTACAATGAGCAGTTCTTC. This gives the protein CASSSGTGVYNEQFF. The chain combines TRBV7-2 with TRBJ2-1, with 10 bases that match TRBD1. Germline lookup yields CDR1 SGHTA and CDR2 FQGNSA. This CDR3 spans 15 amino acids. With 4 bases clipped from V and 4 bases from J, the junction kept 4 bases outside the gene matches.

This clonotype was observed a handful of times. V is TRBV7-2 and J is TRBJ2-7; unclear D gene. V shed 0 bases and J shed 2 bases, with 8 bases lying between them. The CDR3 has 14 amino acids. Germline CDR1 reads SGHTA; CDR2 reads FQGNSA. The CDR3 loop reads CASSLASPTYEQYF. The CDR3 DNA is TGTGCCAGCAGCTTAGCTAGTCCCACCTACGAGCAGTACTTC.

This clonotype has a handful of counts. The J gene is TRBJ2-3, the V gene TRBV29-1, with D unclear. CDR3 length: 13 amino acids. Germline loops: CDR1 SQVTM, CDR2 ANQGSEA. The ends were cut back, 7 bases at V and 4 bases at J, with 15 bases in the middle. CDR3 DNA sequence: TGCAGCGCACGCCCCTCTTTAGCAGATACGCAGTATTTT. Its translation is CSARPSLADTQYF.

J is TRBJ2-1 and V is TRBV28; the match to TRBD2 covers 15 bases. This CDR3 comprises 14 residues. Germline CDR1 and CDR2: MDHEN and SYDVKM. J was trimmed by 7 bases and V by 11 bases; bases with no gene match: 6. In DNA, the CDR3 is TGTGCCGGGGGGACTAGCGGGAGGATAAATGAGCAGTTCTTC. Translated: CAGGTSGRINEQFF. Full variable domain (remainder filled in from reference TRBV28 and TRBJ2-1): DVKVTQSSRYLVKRTGEKVFLECVQDMDHENMFWYRQDPGLGLRLIYFSYDVKMKEKGDIPEGYSVSREKKERFSLILESASTNQTSMYLCAGGTSGRINEQFFGPGTRLTVL.

This clonotype was counted between two and nine times. The chain has TRBV5-5 and TRBJ1-2; D is ambiguous. Germline CDR1 reads SGHKS; CDR2 reads YYEKEE (reference sequence). V was shortened by 4 bases and J by 8 bases, with 15 bases between the two germline ends. This CDR3 is built from 13 residues. The DNA for the CDR3 is TGTGCCAGCAGCCCCCTCCCGGCGGGCGGCTACACCTTC. As protein: CASSPLPAGGYTF.

The chain carries TRBV20-1 and TRBJ1-5; D gene uncertain. The germline gives CDR1 DFQATT, CDR2 SNEGSKA (reference sequence). The length of the CDR3 is 13 residues. Trimming pared 3 bases from V and 2 bases from J, leaving 8 bases between. CDR3 amino acids: CSASTLGNQPQHF. The CDR3 coding sequence is TGCAGTGCTAGTACGTTGGGCAATCAGCCCCAGCATTTT.

This clonotype came up a few times. V gene TRBV20-1 combines with J gene TRBJ2-5; TRBD2 matches 7 bases. CDR3 length: 14 residues. V was pared by 3 bases and J by 4 bases, with 8 bases of the junction left unmatched. CDR1 is DFQATT, CDR2 SNEGSKA, per germline (reference sequence). The CDR3 DNA follows: TGCAGTGCTAGTTGGGAGGGGTTGGGAGAGACCCAGTACTTC. It specifies CSASWEGLGETQYF.

There are many counts of this clonotype. The chain has TRBV29-1 and TRBJ2-7, with 9 positions matching TRBD1. Trimming cost V 7 bases and J 0 bases; bases outside gene matches: 7. This CDR3 region has 14 residues. Germline loops: CDR1 SQVTM, CDR2 ANQGSEA. The chain's CDR3 is CSGIRDRDSYEQYF. DNA of the CDR3: TGCAGCGGGATCCGGGACAGGGACTCCTACGAGCAGTACTTC.

The rearrangement uses TRBV3-1 and TRBJ1-6; D is perhaps TRBD1 (6 bases). Germline V gene data show CDR1 as LGHDT and CDR2 as YNNKEL (reference sequence). Trimming stripped 4 bases from V and 12 bases from J, with 16 bases between. The CDR3 spans 14 residues. CDR3 bases: TGTGCCAGCAGCCGGACAGCCGGAGGTTTACCCCTCCACTTT. Translation: CASSRTAGGLPLHF. Variable domain in full (rest from reference TRBV3-1 and TRBJ1-6): DTAVSQTPKYLVTQMGNDKSIKCEQNLGHDTMYWYKQDSKKFLKIMFSYNNKELIINETVPNRFSPKSPDKAHLNLHINSLELGDSAVYFCASSRTAGGLPLHFGNGTRLTVT.

This clonotype was counted a few times. The J gene is TRBJ1-1, the V gene TRBV7-2; D not certain. The germline gives CDR1 SGHTA, CDR2 FQGNSA. The CDR3 is 12 residues long. V was trimmed by 8 bases and J by 3 bases, leaving 10 bases between them. The CDR3 DNA follows: TGTGCCAGCGCCGTAACCTACACTGAAGCTTTCTTT. This gives the protein CASAVTYTEAFF.